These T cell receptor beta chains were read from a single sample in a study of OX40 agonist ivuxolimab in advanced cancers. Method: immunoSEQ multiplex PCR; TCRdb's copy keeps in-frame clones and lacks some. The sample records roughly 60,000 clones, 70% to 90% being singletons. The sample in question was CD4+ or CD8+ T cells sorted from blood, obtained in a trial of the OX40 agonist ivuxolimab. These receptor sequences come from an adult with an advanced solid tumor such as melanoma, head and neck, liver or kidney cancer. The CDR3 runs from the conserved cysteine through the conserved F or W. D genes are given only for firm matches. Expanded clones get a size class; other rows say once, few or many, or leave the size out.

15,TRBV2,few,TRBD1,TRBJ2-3,CASSASGQGGDTQYF,TGTGCCAGCAGTGCCTCGGGACAGGGGGGAGATACGCAGTATTTT
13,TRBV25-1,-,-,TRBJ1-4,CASHRTTNEKLFF,TGTGCCAGCCACAGGACAACTAATGAAAAACTGTTTTTT
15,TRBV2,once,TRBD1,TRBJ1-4,CASRQQGAWAEKLFF,TGTGCCAGCAGACAACAGGGGGCGTGGGCTGAAAAACTGTTTTTT
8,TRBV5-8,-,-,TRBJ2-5,CASTSQDF,TGTGCCAGCACCTCCCAAGACTTC
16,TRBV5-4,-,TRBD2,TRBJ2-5,CASSLPTSGKQETQYF,TGTGCCAGCAGCCTCCCGACTAGCGGCAAACAAGAGACCCAGTACTTC
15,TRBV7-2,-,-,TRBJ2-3,CASSLAATSTDTQYF,TGTGCCAGCAGCTTAGCAGCGACTAGCACAGATACGCAGTATTTT
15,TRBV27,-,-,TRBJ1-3,CASSLSGSSGNTIYF,TGTGCCAGCAGTTTGTCCGGGTCTTCTGGAAACACCATATATTTT
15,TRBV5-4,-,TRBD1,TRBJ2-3,CASSPRQGSTDTQYF,TGTGCCAGCAGCCCCAGACAGGGTAGCACAGATACGCAGTATTTT
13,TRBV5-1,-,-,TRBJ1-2,CASSLEQGSGYTF,TGCGCCAGCAGCTTGGAGCAGGGCTCTGGCTACACCTTC
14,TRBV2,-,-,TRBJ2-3,CASSENPGFDTQYF,TGTGCCAGCAGTGAGAATCCCGGGTTCGATACGCAGTATTTT
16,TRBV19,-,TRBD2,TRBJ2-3,CASTNRGGTGTDTQYF,TGTGCCAGTACCAACCGGGGGGGGACTGGCACAGATACGCAGTATTTT
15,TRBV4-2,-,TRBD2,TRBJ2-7,CASSQLAGVIFEQYF,TGTGCCAGCAGCCAACTAGCGGGGGTTATATTTGAGCAGTACTTC
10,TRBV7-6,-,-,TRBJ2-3,CASSNHTQYF,TGTGCCAGCAGCAACCATACGCAGTATTTT
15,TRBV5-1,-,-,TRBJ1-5,CASSPSGLGAQPQHF,TGCGCCAGCAGCCCCTCCGGCCTGGGGGCGCAGCCCCAGCATTTT
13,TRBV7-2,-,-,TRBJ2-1,CASSLVGRNEQFF,TGTGCCAGCAGCTTAGTCGGTAGGAATGAGCAGTTCTTC
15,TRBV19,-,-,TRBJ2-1,CASSITGGAYNEQFF,TGTGCCAGTAGTATAACGGGGGGCGCCTACAATGAGCAGTTCTTC
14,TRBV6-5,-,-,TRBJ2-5,CASSYLGARETQYF,TGTGCCAGCAGTTACCTGGGGGCGCGAGAGACCCAGTACTTC
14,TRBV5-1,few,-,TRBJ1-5,CASSLGTLDQPQHF,TGCGCCAGCAGCTTGGGGACACTCGATCAGCCCCAGCATTTT
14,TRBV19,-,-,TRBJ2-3,CASSILLGTDTQYF,TGTGCCAGTAGTATCCTTCTAGGGACAGATACGCAGTATTTT
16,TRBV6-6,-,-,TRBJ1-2,CASSYSSGISAYGYTF,TGTGCCAGCAGTTACTCTTCGGGGATCTCTGCCTATGGCTACACCTTC
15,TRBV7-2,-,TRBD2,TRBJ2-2,CASTTTLAGTGELFF,TGTGCCAGCACCACGACGCTAGCGGGCACCGGGGAGCTGTTTTTT
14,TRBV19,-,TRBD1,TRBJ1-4,CASTLGQGNEKLFF,TGTGCCAGTACCCTAGGACAGGGTAATGAAAAACTGTTTTTT
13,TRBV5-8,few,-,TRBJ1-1,CASSLNRRTEAFF,TGTGCCAGCAGCCTGAACAGACGGACTGAAGCTTTCTTT
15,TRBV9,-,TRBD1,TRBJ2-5,CASSVGTAYQETQYF,TGTGCCAGCAGCGTGGGGACAGCGTACCAAGAGACCCAGTACTTC
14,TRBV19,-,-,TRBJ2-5,CASKKQGLGETQYF,TGTGCCAGTAAAAAACAGGGCCTGGGGGAGACCCAGTACTTC
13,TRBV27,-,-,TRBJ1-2,CASSRTGRGGYTF,TGTGCCAGCAGTCGCACAGGCCGCGGTGGCTACACCTTC
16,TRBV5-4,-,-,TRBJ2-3,CASSLRSHPGTDTQYF,TGTGCCAGCAGCTTGAGGTCCCATCCGGGCACAGATACGCAGTATTTT
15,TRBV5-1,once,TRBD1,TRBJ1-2,CASSLVFTGVDGYTF,TGCGCCAGCAGCTTGGTTTTTACAGGGGTAGATGGCTACACCTTC
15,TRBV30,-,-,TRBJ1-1,CAWTPFTGPGTEAFF,TGTGCCTGGACGCCTTTCACCGGGCCGGGGACTGAAGCTTTCTTT
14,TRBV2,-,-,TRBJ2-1,CASSGTSYGNEQFF,TGTGCCAGCAGCGGTACTAGTTACGGCAATGAGCAGTTCTTC
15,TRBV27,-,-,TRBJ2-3,CASSLKGEGTDTQYF,TGTGCCAGCAGTTTAAAGGGGGAGGGAACAGATACGCAGTATTTT
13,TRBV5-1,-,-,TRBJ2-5,CASTARGAETQYF,TGCGCCAGCACCGCAAGAGGGGCAGAGACCCAGTACTTC
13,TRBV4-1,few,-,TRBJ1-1,CASSQALTVPIEF,TGCGCCAGCAGCCAAGCTTTGACAGTTCCCATAGAATTT
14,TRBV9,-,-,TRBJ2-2,CASTRTENTGELFF,TGTGCCAGCACTAGGACAGAGAACACCGGGGAGCTGTTTTTT
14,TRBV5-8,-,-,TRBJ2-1,CASSRGARINEQFF,TGTGCCAGCAGCCGCGGGGCGCGCATCAATGAGCAGTTCTTC
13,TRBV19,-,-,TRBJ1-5,CASSKYSNQPQHF,TGTGCCAGTAGTAAGTATAGCAATCAGCCCCAGCATTTT
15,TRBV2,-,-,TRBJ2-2,CASSDGGTNTGELFF,TGTGCCAGCAGTGACGGCGGGACAAACACCGGGGAGCTGTTTTTT
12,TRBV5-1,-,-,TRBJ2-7,CASSLYGNEQYF,TGCGCCAGCAGCTTATATGGCAACGAGCAGTACTTC
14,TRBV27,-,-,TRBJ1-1,CASSLRWPPTEAFF,TGTGCCAGCAGTTTACGTTGGCCCCCCACTGAAGCTTTCTTT
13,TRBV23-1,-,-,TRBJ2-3,CASSWDRTDTQYF,TGCGCCAGCAGTTGGGACCGCACAGATACGCAGTATTTT
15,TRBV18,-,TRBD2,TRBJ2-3,CASSERPGLGDTQYF,TGTGCCAGCTCAGAACGCCCGGGACTAGGAGATACGCAGTATTTT
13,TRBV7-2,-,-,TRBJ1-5,CASSLMGNQPQHF,TGTGCCAGCAGCTTAATGGGGAATCAGCCCCAGCATTTT
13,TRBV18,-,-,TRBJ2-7,CASSPPGQNEQYF,TGTGCCAGCTCACCTCCCGGACAAAACGAGCAGTACTTC